What follows are 18 T cell receptor beta chains derived from one specimen sequenced in a study of T cell responses to AZD1222 COVID-19 vaccine. TCRdb's copy holds only in-frame clones and misses some; the assay was immunoSEQ multiplex PCR. Here the sample spans around 120,000 clones, more than 75% being singletons. This material consisted of peripheral blood, taken 28 days after the second AZD1222 dose. The receptors come from an adult who received the AZD1222 COVID-19 vaccine.

This chain connects TRBV7-2 to TRBJ2-7; D unclear. V lost 5 bases and J lost 6, with 11 bases in between. CDR3 length equals 12 residues. Germline CDR1 is SGHTA and CDR2 is FQGNSA. This CDR3 is CASSPQSVEQYF. Here the CDR3 DNA reads TGTGCCAGCAGCCCCCAGTCGGTCGAGCAGTACTTC.

The chain employs TRBV5-6 and TRBJ1-2, with D tentatively TRBD1 (6 bases). V was trimmed by 4 bases and J by 0 bases, leaving 19 bases between them. The CDR3 is 17 residues long. CDR1 and CDR2 from the germline V gene are SGHDT and YYEEEE. The CDR3 DNA is TGTGCCAGCAGCGCCACGACCTTCAGGGGCGCTAACTATGGCTACACCTTC. It encodes CASSATTFRGANYGYTF.

This chain connects TRBV11-3 to TRBJ1-4; no firm D call. Germline values: CDR1 SGHNT, CDR2 YENEEA. V was pared by 5 bases and J by 4 bases, with 17 bases between. This CDR3 is 16 amino acids long. The CDR3 DNA follows: TGTGCCAGCAGCATCAGCGGCCCCACATGTAATGAAAAACTGTTTTTT. Translation gives CASSISGPTCNEKLFF.

In nucleotides, the CDR3 is TGTGCCAGCAGCCCGAACGGACAGTTCGGGGAGCTGTTTTTT. Amino acids: CASSPNGQFGELFF. The chain is built from TRBV7-3 and TRBJ2-2; maybe TRBD1 (6 bases). The CDR3 is made up of 14 amino acids. Trimming cost V 5 bases and J 7 bases, with 14 bases left between them. CDR1 and CDR2 (germline): SGHTA, FQGTGA.

This clone appeared once. The chain couples TRBV7-2 to TRBJ2-7, with D perhaps matching TRBD1 (6 bases). The V end lost 5 bases, the J end lost 0 bases, and 14 bases lay between the germline ends. CDR3 length equals 15 residues. The germline CDR1 and CDR2 sequences are SGHTA and FQGNSA. CDR3: CASSLGTLSSYEQYF. The CDR3 region has the DNA TGTGCCAGCAGCCTGGGGACACTTTCCTCCTACGAGCAGTACTTC.

The V call is TRBV19, the J call TRBJ1-3; weak D call: TRBD1 (5 bases). Germline V gene sequence: CDR1 LNHDA, CDR2 SQIVND (reference sequence). The CDR3 consists of 14 residues. The ends were cut back, 7 bases at V and 4 bases at J, with 14 bases in the middle. CDR3: CASTTGPRGNTIYF. CDR3 bases: TGTGCCAGTACCACGGGGCCGCGGGGAAACACCATATATTTT.

V is TRBV2 and J is TRBJ1-1; D not resolved. Trimming removed 2 bases from V and 2 bases from J, with 9 bases in between. Germline V gene lookup returns CDR1 SNHLY and CDR2 FYNNEI. The CDR3 spans 14 residues. The CDR3 DNA reads TGTGCCAGCAGTGAATTGGGTCAAAACACTGAAGCTTTCTTT. Its protein product is CASSELGQNTEAFF.

This sequence joins TRBV7-9 and TRBJ1-2; 11 bases are shared with TRBD1. V lost 1 base to trimming and J lost 6 bases; unmatched junction nucleotides: 7. Per germline, CDR1 SEHNR and CDR2 FQNEAQ (reference sequence). This CDR3 region has 16 residues. The CDR3 sequence: CASSLGKGTGGDGYTF. The CDR3 nucleotides read TGTGCCAGCAGCTTAGGAAAGGGGACAGGGGGAGATGGCTACACCTTC.

The chain recombines TRBV4-1 with TRBJ2-7; the match to TRBD2 covers 10 bases. V lost 2 bases and J lost 4; bases outside the gene matches: 2. Per germline, CDR1 MGHRA and CDR2 YSYEKL. CDR3 size: 14 residues. CDR3 residues: CASSQIAGGYEQYF. CDR3 nucleotide sequence: TGCGCCAGCAGCCAAATAGCGGGAGGTTACGAGCAGTACTTC.

The chain uses TRBV16 and TRBJ2-7; 8 bases fit TRBD1. V was pared by 4 bases and J by 6 bases, with 5 bases of the junction left unmatched. The CDR3 runs to 13 residues. Germline V CDR1 and CDR2: KGHSY, FQNENV. The CDR3 DNA is TGTGCCAGCAGCCGCCAGGGGGCGCGCGAGCAGTACTTC. Amino acids: CASSRQGAREQYF.

V and J are TRBV7-6 and TRBJ2-1, with 7 bases fitting TRBD2. The CDR3 is made up of 18 amino acids. CDR1 and CDR2 (germline): SGHVS, FNYEAQ. Trimming took 0 bases from V and 2 from J; bases not matched to a gene: 10. The CDR3 sequence is CASSLARGLMSPYNEQFF. CDR3 in DNA: TGTGCCAGCAGCTTAGCGAGGGGACTAATGAGCCCCTACAATGAGCAGTTCTTC.

The chain links TRBV19 to TRBJ1-2; a weak D match, TRBD1 (5 bases). This CDR3 has 16 amino acids. The V gene lost 3 bases and the J gene lost 0 bases, with 14 bases spanning the gap. The germline V gene encodes CDR1 LNHDA and CDR2 SQIVND (reference sequence). The CDR3, as DNA: TGTGCCAGTAGTATTATAGCCGGGGGAACTAACTATGGCTACACCTTC. This translates into CASSIIAGGTNYGYTF.

The chain recombines TRBV12-3 or TRBV12-4 with TRBJ1-2; TRBD1 matches at 7 bases. J lost 6 bases, V lost 10 bases, and 11 bases had no gene match. CDR3 length: 13 residues. CDR3 sequence: CATTWGGGDGYTF. CDR3 in DNA: TGTGCCACCACTTGGGGAGGGGGCGATGGCTACACCTTC.

Concerning this clone: At the DNA level, this CDR3 is encoded by other sequences in the same sample as well. The chain combines TRBV6-1 with TRBJ2-1; D is uncertain. CDR3 length: 15 residues. The V end lost 3 bases, the J end lost 0 bases, and 9 bases lay between the germline ends. Germline assignment: CDR1 MNHNS and CDR2 SASEGT. The CDR3 reads CASSEEAGSYNEQFF. The DNA for the CDR3 is TGTGCCAGCAGTGAGGAAGCTGGCTCCTACAATGAGCAGTTCTTC.

V gene TRBV11-2 combines with J gene TRBJ1-2; 7 bases fit TRBD1. CDR3 length: 17 amino acids. In germline, CDR1 is SGHAT, CDR2 FQNNGV. The ends lost 7 bases at V and 4 bases at J; junction bases unmatched: 18. CDR3 in DNA: TGTGCCAGCAACGGAGGGGGGACAGTCCCTTCTAGCTATGGCTACACCTTC. Translation gives CASNGGGTVPSSYGYTF.

This sequence joins TRBV9 and TRBJ1-4; TRBD1 is a possible D gene (5 bases). The CDR3 runs to 15 residues. Trimming took off 2 bases at V and 3 bases at J, with 11 bases between the two ends. Germline V gene data show CDR1 as SGDLS and CDR2 as YYNGEE. The DNA of the CDR3 is TGTGCCAGCAGCGTGTGGGGGGACCCTAATGAAAAACTGTTTTTT. It translates to CASSVWGDPNEKLFF.

The rearrangement uses TRBV2 and TRBJ1-2, with 7 nucleotides matching TRBD1. The CDR3 consists of 13 residues. V was pared by 10 bases and J by 6 bases, with 11 bases of the junction left unmatched. Germline CDR1 is SNHLY and CDR2 is FYNNEI. The CDR3 DNA reads as TGTGCCACCGACCGGGACAGCACCCATGGCTACACCTTC. It yields the protein CATDRDSTHGYTF.

The chain is built from TRBV3-1 (or the pseudogene TRBV3-2) and TRBJ2-3, with 14 positions matching TRBD2. CDR3 length: 18 residues. Germline V gene sequence: CDR1 LGHDT, CDR2 YNNKEL (reference sequence). The junction had 8 bases not matched to a gene; V was cut back by 4 bases and J by 2 bases. CDR3 sequence: CASSPGTSGRGITDTQYF. The CDR3 DNA sequence: TGTGCCAGCAGCCCAGGGACTAGCGGGAGAGGGATCACAGATACGCAGTATTTT.